This T cell receptor (beta chain) was found in a study of blood T cell repertoires in COVID-19. Overall study context: COVID-19 samples from acute and convalescent phases originated in the United States, Italy and Spain. In each case, the material was cDNA or gDNA derived from T cells, B-cell-depleted T cells, or PBMCs.

CDR1 is MDHEN and CDR2 is SYDVKM in the germline V gene. V gave up 3 bases and J gave up 8 bases, with 16 bases separating them. This CDR3 has 14 amino acids. Enrollment of patients from Seattle took place during active infection, with longitudinal follow-up. Under the authors' procedure: Estimates of nucleated cell counts were drawn from the amplification of reference gene primers. Repertoires were generated with immunoSEQ multiplex PCR, while TCRdb's copy carries only in-frame clones and drops some. That table gives V, J and clone size, and the DNA gave D and trimming. The profile shows about 300,000 clones, roughly 83% of them singletons.

The specimen sequenced was peripheral blood. V and J are TRBV28 and TRBJ1-2; maybe TRBD1 (5 bases). This TCR derives from a human donor with COVID-19, enrolled during active disease. The donor label of this sample is uncertain. The CDR3 reads CASSLNRPPRGYTF. As DNA, the CDR3 is TGTGCCAGCAGTTTGAACAGGCCCCCGAGGGGCTACACCTTC.